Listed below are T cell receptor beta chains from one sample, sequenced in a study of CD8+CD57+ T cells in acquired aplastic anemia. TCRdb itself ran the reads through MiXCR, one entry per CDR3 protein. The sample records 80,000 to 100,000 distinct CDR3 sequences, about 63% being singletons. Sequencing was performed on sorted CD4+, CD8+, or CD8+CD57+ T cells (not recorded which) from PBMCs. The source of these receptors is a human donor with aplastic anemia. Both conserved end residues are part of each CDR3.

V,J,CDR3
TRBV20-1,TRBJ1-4,CSARFTGGGEKLFF
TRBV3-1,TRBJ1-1,CASSHANTEAFF
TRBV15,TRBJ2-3,CATSTRTSGASDTQYF
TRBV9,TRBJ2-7,CASSVLAGSTYEQYF
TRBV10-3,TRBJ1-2,CAISGGQSYGYTF
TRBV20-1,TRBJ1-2,CSASVIGYTF
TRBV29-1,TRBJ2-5,CSVTGGGYGETQYF
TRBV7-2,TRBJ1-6,CASSLALAGGSYNSPLHF
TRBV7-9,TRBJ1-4,CASRRQGAGSEKLFF
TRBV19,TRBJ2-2,CASSTSGSGTGELFF
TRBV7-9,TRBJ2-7,CASSPPGQGIGEQYF
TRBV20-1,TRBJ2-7,CSAAGRNEQYF
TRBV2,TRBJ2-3,CASSERQLDTQYF
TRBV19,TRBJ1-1,CASRPGHTEAFF
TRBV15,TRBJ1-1,CATSRDIGNTEAFF
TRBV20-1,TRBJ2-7,CSARDLREGLFEQYF
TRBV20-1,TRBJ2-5,CSAAAETQYF
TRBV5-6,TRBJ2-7,CASSWRGTGLYEQYF
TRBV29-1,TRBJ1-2,CSVEERFGYTF
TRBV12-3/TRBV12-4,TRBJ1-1,CASSFGRGNTEAFF
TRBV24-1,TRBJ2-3,CATSDLHGTSTDTQYF
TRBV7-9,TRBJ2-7,CASSSGQGTYEQYF